The 12 T cell receptor beta chains below all came from one sample that was sequenced in a study of T cell changes during pregnancy in multiple sclerosis. Profiling relied on immunoSEQ multiplex PCR, and the TCRdb table lists in-frame clones only, not all of them. The table shows about 75,000 clones, with around 92% occurring only once. Material: peripheral blood, obtained in the first trimester of pregnancy. These receptors all come from a female donor in good health, enrolled as a control in a pregnancy study.

The V call is TRBV15, the J call TRBJ1-3; TRBD1 is a possible D gene (5 bases). Germline V gene data show CDR1 as LNHNV and CDR2 as YYDKDF (reference sequence). The CDR3 sequence is 16 residues long. V was trimmed by 3 bases and J by 0 bases, leaving 12 bases between them. The CDR3 sequence is CATSRSRGSSGNTIYF. CDR3 in DNA: TGTGCCACCAGCAGGTCAAGGGGTTCCTCTGGAAACACCATATATTTT.

V gene TRBV7-9 combines with J gene TRBJ1-1, with TRBD1 matching 9 bases. The V and J ends lost 4 bases and 10 bases, in that order; junction bases with no gene match: 7. This CDR3 spans 13 amino acids. Per the germline V gene, CDR1 is SEHNR and CDR2 is FQNEAQ (reference sequence). The CDR3 reads CASSSPGQGPAFF. The CDR3 nucleotides read TGTGCCAGCAGCTCCCCGGGACAGGGACCAGCTTTCTTT. Variable domain in full (rest from reference TRBV7-9 and TRBJ1-1): DTGVSQNPRHKITKRGQNVTFRCDPISEHNRLYWYRQTLGQGPEFLTYFQNEAQLEKSRLLSDRFSAERPKGSFSTLEIQRTEQGDSAMYLCASSSPGQGPAFFGQGTRLTVV.

The table lists this clone with a count of one. The J gene is TRBJ1-5, the V gene TRBV28; D is possibly TRBD1 (6 bases). The V gene's germline CDR1 is MDHEN and CDR2 SYDVKM. The CDR3 is 15 residues long. Trimming left V 8 bases short and J 1 base short, with 15 bases between. The CDR3 here is CASSKGTYSNQPQHF. The CDR3 coding sequence is TGTGCCAGCTCCAAAGGGACATACAGCAATCAGCCCCAGCATTTT. The full variable domain, its missing parts supplied by reference TRBV28 and TRBJ1-5, is DVKVTQSSRYLVKRTGEKVFLECVQDMDHENMFWYRQDPGLGLRLIYFSYDVKMKEKGDIPEGYSVSREKKERFSLILESASTNQTSMYLCASSKGTYSNQPQHFGDGTRLSIL.

The rearrangement links TRBV15 to TRBJ2-7, with 10 bases that match TRBD2. Germline V lookup: CDR1 LNHNV, CDR2 YYDKDF (reference sequence). The CDR3 sequence is 15 residues long. J lost 5 bases, V lost 0 bases, and 4 bases had no gene match. The CDR3 here is CATSRDTSGNDEQYF. For the CDR3, the DNA is TGTGCCACCAGCAGAGATACTAGCGGGAACGACGAGCAGTACTTC.

The chain carries TRBV11-2 and TRBJ2-7, with D possibly TRBD1 on 6 matching bases. In germline, CDR1 is SGHAT, CDR2 FQNNGV. The CDR3 totals 17 residues. Trimming removed 1 base at V and 2 bases at J, with 18 bases between. The CDR3 nucleotides read TGTGCCAGCAGCTTAGGGTTCGGCAGGGGCATCACCTACGAGCAGTACTTC. It yields the protein CASSLGFGRGITYEQYF.

The CDR3: CASSFRGNEQFF. CDR3 nucleotides: TGTGCCAGCAGCTTCAGGGGTAATGAGCAGTTCTTC. The chain recombines TRBV5-6 with TRBJ2-1, with D tentatively TRBD1 (6 bases). The CDR3 runs 12 residues. Trimming removed 2 bases from V and 7 bases from J, with 7 bases in between. CDR1 SGHDT and CDR2 YYEEEE come from the germline V gene.

The chain carries TRBV5-1 and TRBJ2-2, with unresolved D. This CDR3 region has 12 residues. Germline CDR1 SGHRS, CDR2 YFSETQ. V lost 5 bases to trimming and J lost 3 bases, with 5 bases between them. CDR3 nucleotide sequence: TGCGCCAGCAGATTCGACACCGGGGAGCTGTTTTTT. The encoded protein is CASRFDTGELFF.

The gene calls are TRBV28 and TRBJ2-7, with TRBD1 identical over 9 bases. Germline CDR1 reads MDHEN; CDR2 reads SYDVKM. The CDR3 runs to 17 residues. Unmatched junction bases numbered 15, after V lost 6 bases and J lost 3 bases. DNA for the CDR3: TGTGCCAGCAGCCAGTTGGGACAGGGATCCCTCTACTACGAGCAGTACTTC. Encoded protein: CASSQLGQGSLYYEQYF.

J is TRBJ1-2 and V is TRBV2, with no clear D. The CDR3 extends over 13 amino acids. From germline, CDR1 is SNHLY and CDR2 FYNNEI. V was clipped by 4 bases and J by 3 bases, with 9 bases between them. The CDR3 loop reads CASSVGRDYGYTF. The CDR3 DNA sequence: TGTGCCAGCAGTGTAGGGAGAGACTATGGCTACACCTTC.

The gene calls are TRBV6-1 and TRBJ1-4; perhaps TRBD1 as D (6 bases). Germline CDR1 is MNHNS and CDR2 is SASEGT. The CDR3 is 14 amino acids. The V end lost 7 bases, the J end lost 4 bases, and 13 bases lay between the germline ends. The CDR3: CASMATGLNEKLFF. The DNA of the CDR3 is TGTGCCAGCATGGCGACAGGCCTTAATGAAAAACTGTTTTTT.

There are a few counts of this clone. The chain has TRBV6-5 and TRBJ1-2; 7 positions match TRBD1. Germline values: CDR1 MNHEY, CDR2 SVGAGI. The CDR3 is made up of 13 amino acids. V dropped 2 bases and J dropped 7; count of bases not matched to a gene: 4. CDR3 sequence reads: CASSYLTGPGYTF. DNA for the CDR3: TGTGCCAGCAGTTACCTGACAGGGCCTGGCTACACCTTC.

The J gene is TRBJ2-2, the V gene TRBV5-1, with 11 bases that match TRBD2. Trimming took 1 base from V and 4 from J; bases not matched to a gene: 0. Germline assignment: CDR1 SGHRS and CDR2 YFSETQ. This CDR3 is built from 15 residues. The CDR3 sequence: CASSLTSGSTGELFF. The CDR3 region has the DNA TGCGCCAGCAGCTTGACTAGCGGGAGCACCGGGGAGCTGTTTTTT. Based on the CDR3 plus reference TRBV5-1 and TRBJ2-2, the full variable domain is KAGVTQTPRYLIKTRGQQVTLSCSPISGHRSVSWYQQTPGQGLQFLFEYFSETQRNKGNFPGRFSGRQFSNSRSEMNVSTLELGDSALYLCASSLTSGSTGELFFGEGSRLTVL.